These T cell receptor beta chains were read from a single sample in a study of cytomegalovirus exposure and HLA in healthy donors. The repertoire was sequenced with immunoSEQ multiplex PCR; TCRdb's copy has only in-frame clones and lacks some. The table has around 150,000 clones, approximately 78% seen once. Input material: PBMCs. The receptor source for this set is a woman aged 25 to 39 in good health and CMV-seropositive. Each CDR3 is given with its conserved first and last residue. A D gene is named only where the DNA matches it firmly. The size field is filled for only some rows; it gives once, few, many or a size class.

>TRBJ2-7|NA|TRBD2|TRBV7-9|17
CASSSPSSGPGSYEQYF
TGTGCCAGCAGTTCCCCCAGTAGCGGGCCGGGGTCCTACGAGCAGTACTTC
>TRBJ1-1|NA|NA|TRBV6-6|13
CASSYWPNTEAFF
TGTGCCAGCAGTTACTGGCCGAACACTGAAGCTTTCTTT
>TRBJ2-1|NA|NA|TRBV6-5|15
CASGAKGPHYNEQFF
TGTGCCAGCGGTGCAAAGGGGCCGCATTACAATGAGCAGTTCTTC
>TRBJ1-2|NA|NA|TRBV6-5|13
CASRRTDNYGYTF
TGTGCCAGCAGACGGACAGATAACTATGGCTACACCTTC
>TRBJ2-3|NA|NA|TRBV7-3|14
CASSLTGTTDTQYF
TGTGCCAGCAGCTTAACAGGGACAACAGATACGCAGTATTTT
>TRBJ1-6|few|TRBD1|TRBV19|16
CASSRALGQGDSPLHF
TGTGCCAGTAGTAGGGCACTGGGACAGGGGGATTCACCCCTCCACTTT
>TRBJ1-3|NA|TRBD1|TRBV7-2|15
CASSLSTGAGNTIYF
TGTGCCAGCAGCTTGAGTACAGGGGCAGGAAACACCATATATTTT
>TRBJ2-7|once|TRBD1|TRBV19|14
CASSMTGDVNEQYF
TGTGCCAGTAGTATGACAGGGGATGTTAACGAGCAGTACTTC
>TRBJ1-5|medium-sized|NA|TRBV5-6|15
CASSLGTGTGQPQHF
TGTGCCAGCAGCTTGGGAACAGGAACAGGTCAGCCCCAGCATTTT
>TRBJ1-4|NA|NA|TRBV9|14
CASSVEGVDEKLFF
TGTGCCAGCAGCGTAGAGGGGGTGGACGAAAAACTGTTTTTT
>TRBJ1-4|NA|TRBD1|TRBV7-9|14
CASSSGQGYEKLFF
TGTGCCAGCAGCTCGGGACAGGGCTATGAAAAACTGTTTTTT
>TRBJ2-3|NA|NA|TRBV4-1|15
CASSLPGLRADTQYF
TGCGCCAGCAGCCTTCCGGGACTGCGGGCGGATACGCAGTATTTT
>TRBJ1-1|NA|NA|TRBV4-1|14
CASSQASMNTEAFF
TGCGCCAGCAGCCAAGCTAGTATGAACACTGAAGCTTTCTTT
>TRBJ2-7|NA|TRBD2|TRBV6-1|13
CATMRGANYEQYF
TGTGCCACCATGCGGGGGGCCAACTACGAGCAGTACTTC
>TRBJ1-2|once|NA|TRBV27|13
CASSYNRVGGYTF
TGTGCCAGCAGTTACAACAGAGTAGGTGGCTACACCTTC
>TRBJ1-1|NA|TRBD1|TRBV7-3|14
CASSFRGPETEAFF
TGTGCCAGCAGCTTCAGGGGGCCGGAGACTGAAGCTTTCTTT
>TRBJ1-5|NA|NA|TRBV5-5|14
CASSLGQSDQPQHF
TGTGCCAGCAGCTTAGGACAGAGTGATCAGCCCCAGCATTTT
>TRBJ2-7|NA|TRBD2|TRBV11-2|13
CASSWTSSYEQYF
TGTGCCAGCAGCTGGACTAGCTCCTACGAGCAGTACTTC
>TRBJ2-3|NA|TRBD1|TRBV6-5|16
CASSYPGTGGTDTQYF
TGTGCCAGCAGTTACCCCGGGACAGGGGGCACAGATACGCAGTATTTT
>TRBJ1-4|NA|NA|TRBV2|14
CASSDRGYYEKLFF
TGTGCCAGCAGTGACCGGGGATACTACGAAAAACTGTTTTTT
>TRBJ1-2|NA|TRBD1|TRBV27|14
CASSSLDRFYGYTF
TGTGCCAGCAGTTCTCTGGACAGGTTCTATGGCTACACCTTC
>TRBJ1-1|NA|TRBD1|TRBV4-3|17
CASSRDQGDGVNTEAFF
TGCGCCAGCAGCCGAGACCAGGGGGACGGGGTCAACACTGAAGCTTTCTTT
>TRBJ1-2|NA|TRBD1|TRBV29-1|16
CSVFGQGRPLDYGYTF
TGCAGCGTTTTCGGACAGGGGCGGCCTTTGGACTATGGCTACACCTTC
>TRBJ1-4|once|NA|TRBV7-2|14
CASSRQALGEKLFF
TGTGCCAGCAGCAGACAGGCCCTCGGGGAAAAACTGTTTTTT
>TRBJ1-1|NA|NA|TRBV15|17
CATSRGLRGEGNTEAFF
TGTGCCACCAGCAGAGGCCTTAGGGGGGAGGGGAACACGGAAGCTTTCTTT